These 5 T cell receptor beta chains share one sample of origin, sequenced in a study of blood T cells in healthy people across ages. Next came a second PCR, run for roughly 7 to 12 cycles, which used a sample-barcoded 5' primer along with a J-beta primer mix. Using its own MiXCR run on the 5' RACE reads, TCRdb lists one record per CDR3 protein. The table lists roughly 650,000 distinct CDR3 sequences, around 32% of them singletons. Material for sequencing was blood. The origin of the receptors is an elderly woman in good health.

This chain joins TRBV2 and TRBJ2-1, with D perhaps assigned TRBD1 or TRBD2 (5 bases each). The length of the CDR3 is 14 residues. The V gene's germline CDR1 is SNHLY and CDR2 FYNNEI. Trimming removed 4 bases from V and 8 bases from J, with 15 bases in between. The CDR3 reads CASSGGRSRHEQFF. CDR3 sequence (DNA): TGTGCCAGCAGTGGGGGACGGTCTCGGCATGAGCAGTTCTTC.

This clonotype was found once. CDR3 sequence: CASSLAIGTGGAGVLTF. The CDR3 bases are TGTGCCAGCAGCTTGGCCATCGGGACGGGTGGGGCCGGCGTCCTGACTTTC. V and J are TRBV5-5 and TRBJ2-6, with D perhaps being TRBD1 or TRBD2 (5 bases each). CDR3 length: 17 residues. The V end was cut by 0 bases, the J end by 12 bases, with 22 bases between. Looked up from germline, CDR1 is SGHKS and CDR2 is YYEKEE (reference sequence).

The chain employs TRBV20-1 and TRBJ2-7; 8 nucleotides agree with TRBD2. CDR3 length: 13 residues. Germline values: CDR1 DFQATT, CDR2 SNEGSKA (reference sequence). Trimming took 6 bases from V and 0 from J; bases not matched to a gene: 4. CDR3 amino acids: CSAQGLDSYEQYF. CDR3 nucleotides: TGCAGTGCCCAGGGACTAGACTCCTACGAGCAGTACTTC.

Regarding this clonotype: A much larger clone differs from this one at a single base, so this may be a read error. This chain uses TRBV14 with TRBJ2-5; unclear D gene. V was clipped by 1 base and J by 11 bases, with 14 bases between them. Germline-derived CDR1 and CDR2 are SGHDN and FVKESK. CDR3 length equals 13 residues. CDR3 amino acids: CASSQGVSNEQYF. DNA of the CDR3: TGTGCCAGCAGCCAAGGCGTTTCCAATGAGCAGTACTTC.

This chain joins TRBV4-3 and TRBJ2-5; the match to TRBD2 covers 10 bases. CDR1 is LGHNA and CDR2 is YSLEER in the germline V gene. The junction had 19 bases not matched to a gene; V was cut back by 4 bases and J by 11 bases. The CDR3 covers 17 residues. This chain's CDR3 is CASSRERGGSVWNEQYF. In nucleotides, the CDR3 is TGCGCCAGCAGCCGCGAGCGGGGGGGCTCCGTATGGAATGAGCAGTACTTC.